The 30 T cell receptor beta chains listed next were all sequenced from one sample in a study of T cells in localized non-small cell lung cancer (dated by TCRdb to 2018 to 2021). To prepare the library, the immunoSEQ multiplex PCR assay was applied. This immuneACCESS table, as held by TCRdb, lists in-frame sequences with V and J called but not all clones. Of the missing ones, under half trace to an unresolved V gene in checked studies; the others have no known cause. This sample has about 72,000 clones in its table, and less than 85% of those were observed once. The top ten clonotypes cover 1% to 1.5% of the sample. This specimen consisted of peripheral blood, obtained before any cancer treatment. The source is a female donor over 55 with stage I lung adenocarcinoma.

This chain's CDR3 is CASSTGQGWEGYTF. Here the CDR3 DNA reads TGCGCCAGCAGCACGGGACAGGGTTGGGAGGGCTACACCTTC. V and J are TRBV5-1 and TRBJ1-2; 9 bases line up with TRBD1. CDR3 length: 14 amino acids. J gave up 8 bases and V 4 bases, and 9 bases lay outside the gene matches. Germline V gives CDR1 SGHRS, CDR2 YFSETQ.

The genes are TRBV5-1 and TRBJ2-3; 7 bases map to TRBD2. Germline CDR1 is SGHRS and CDR2 is YFSETQ. V shed 2 bases, J shed 1 base, and the junction held 4 bases outside the gene matches. The CDR3 length is 15 residues. CDR3 protein: CASSFREEGTDTQYF. CDR3 bases: TGCGCCAGCAGCTTCCGGGAGGAAGGCACAGATACGCAGTATTTT.

This chain joins TRBV4-3 and TRBJ1-1, with 8 nucleotides matching TRBD1. The CDR3 is 13 amino acids. V was pared by 3 bases and J by 8 bases, with 5 bases of the junction left unmatched. CDR1 is LGHNA, CDR2 YSLEER, per germline. CDR3 bases: TGCGCCAGCAGCCAGAGTGGACAGGGCGAAGCTTTCTTT. Translation gives CASSQSGQGEAFF.

The chain uses TRBV6-5 and TRBJ2-2; 7 positions agree with TRBD1. The CDR3 is made up of 15 amino acids. J gave up 1 base and V 5 bases, and 4 bases lay outside the gene matches. Germline V gene lookup returns CDR1 MNHEY and CDR2 SVGAGI. CDR3 in DNA: TGTGCCAGCAGTGGGGGACAGAAGAACACCGGGGAGCTGTTTTTT. Encoded protein: CASSGGQKNTGELFF.

This clone was detected a few times. The chain has TRBV12-2 and TRBJ1-5. TRBV12-2 is tagged as a pseudogene. This CDR3 region has 13 residues. CDR3 coding DNA: TGTGCAAGTCGCGACTCGGGGAATCAGCCCCAGCATTTT. Translating it yields CASRDSGNQPQHF.

The rearrangement links TRBV29-1 to TRBJ2-1; TRBD2 aligns across 10 bases. Germline V gene sequence: CDR1 SQVTM, CDR2 ANQGSEA. This CDR3 comprises 12 residues. The CDR3 coding sequence is TGCACCGGAGCGGGGGGGCAGAATGAGCAGTTCTTC. This encodes CTGAGGQNEQFF.

V and J are TRBV5-1 and TRBJ2-3; D call uncertain. Germline CDR1 is SGHRS and CDR2 is YFSETQ. This CDR3 spans 15 amino acids. The V gene lost 0 bases and the J gene lost 1 base, with 9 bases spanning the gap. CDR3 in amino acids: CASSLVRPGTDTQYF. Written as DNA, the CDR3 is TGCGCCAGCAGCTTGGTGAGACCCGGCACAGATACGCAGTATTTT.

The CDR3 DNA sequence: TGTGCCAGTAGTTTGGTCGGGGGTCACACCGGGGAGCTGTTTTTT. As protein: CASSLVGGHTGELFF. V is TRBV19 and J is TRBJ2-2; D might be TRBD2 (6 bases). The germline V gene encodes CDR1 LNHDA and CDR2 SQIVND (reference sequence). Deletions cut 5 bases from V and 3 bases from J, with 13 bases between. This CDR3 contains 15 residues.

V and J are TRBV7-9 and TRBJ2-1; D is ambiguous. V was cut by 4 bases and J by 0 bases, with 10 bases left in between. The CDR3 runs 15 residues. Germline assignment: CDR1 SEHNR and CDR2 FQNEAQ (reference sequence). In DNA form, the CDR3 reads TGTGCCAGCAGCTCCTTTATAACCTCCTACAATGAGCAGTTCTTC. As protein: CASSSFITSYNEQFF.

In this sample, this clone turned up a few times. The V call is TRBV27, the J call TRBJ1-5, with D hard to call. This CDR3 region has 15 residues. CDR1 and CDR2 from the germline V gene are MNHEY and SMNVEV (reference sequence). The V end was cut by 6 bases, the J end by 2 bases, with 14 bases between. CDR3 amino acids: CASRAWTDGNQPQHF. The CDR3 nucleotides are TGTGCCAGCAGGGCATGGACGGATGGCAATCAGCCCCAGCATTTT.

This clone was recorded once. V gene TRBV19 combines with J gene TRBJ1-3, with a tentative D call TRBD1 (5 bases). There are 15 residues in the CDR3. The germline V gene encodes CDR1 LNHDA and CDR2 SQIVND (reference sequence). Trimming took off 6 bases at V and 4 bases at J, with 16 bases between the two ends. The CDR3 protein is CASRPGRAAGNTIYF. The CDR3 bases are TGTGCCAGTAGGCCGGGACGGGCCGCCGGAAACACCATATATTTT. Full variable domain (rest looked up from reference TRBV19 and TRBJ1-3): DGGITQSPKYLFRKEGQNVTLSCEQNLNHDAMYWYRQDPGQGLRLIYYSQIVNDFQKGDIAEGYSVSREKKESFPLTVTSAQKNPTAFYLCASRPGRAAGNTIYFGEGSWLTVV.

The J gene is TRBJ1-1, the V gene TRBV19; D is perhaps TRBD1 (6 bases). The CDR3 spans 14 residues. Germline V gene lookup returns CDR1 LNHDA and CDR2 SQIVND (reference sequence). V lost 6 bases and J 4 bases, leaving 15 bases between the germline ends. The CDR3 DNA sequence: TGTGCCAGTAGCCAAACCGGGGGCGGCACTGAAGCTTTCTTT. It is translated as CASSQTGGGTEAFF.

In DNA form, the CDR3 reads TGCGCCAGCAGCGCGGGGTGGGGTAGCAATGAGCAGTTCTTC. Amino acids: CASSAGWGSNEQFF. The V and J genes are TRBV5-1 and TRBJ2-1, with D possibly matching TRBD2 (6 bases). CDR1 and CDR2 from the germline V gene are SGHRS and YFSETQ. The CDR3 extends over 14 amino acids. Trimming took off 4 bases at V and 6 bases at J, with 14 bases between the two ends.

CDR3 region: CASSQKFGSGNTIYF. The DNA of the CDR3 is TGCGCCAGCAGCCAAAAGTTCGGCTCTGGAAACACCATATATTTT. V usage is TRBV4-1 and J usage is TRBJ1-3; no firm D call. V shed 2 bases and J shed 0 bases, with 8 bases lying between them. The CDR3 contains 15 residues. Germline V lookup: CDR1 MGHRA, CDR2 YSYEKL.

The chain uses TRBV6-1 and TRBJ2-3; the D gene is possibly TRBD2 (6 bases). The germline gives CDR1 MNHNS, CDR2 SASEGT. Trimming left V 7 bases short and J 2 bases short, with 13 bases between. This CDR3 spans 14 amino acids. Here the CDR3 reads CASNSGLNTDTQYF. DNA of the CDR3: TGTGCCAGCAACTCGGGACTGAACACAGATACGCAGTATTTT.

The chain has TRBV4-3 and TRBJ1-1; D is undetermined. Germline CDR1 LGHNA, CDR2 YSLEER. CDR3 size: 11 residues. V lost 5 bases, J lost 4 bases, and 5 bases lay in between. The CDR3: CASSTTTEAFF. The CDR3 bases are TGCGCCAGCAGCACAACCACTGAAGCTTTCTTT.

This sequence joins TRBV5-1 and TRBJ2-7; 12 bases match TRBD1. CDR3 size: 14 residues. The germline gives CDR1 SGHRS, CDR2 YFSETQ. Germline trimming cut 4 bases from V and 2 bases from J; bases unmatched to any gene: 1. The CDR3 DNA reads TGCGCCAGCAGCGGGACAGGGGGCCCCTACGAGCAGTACTTC. It yields the protein CASSGTGGPYEQYF.

This chain links TRBV6-1 with TRBJ2-7; D may be TRBD1 or TRBD2 (5 bases each). Germline lookup yields CDR1 MNHNS and CDR2 SASEGT. This CDR3 comprises 12 residues. Trimming left V 9 bases short and J 6 bases short, with 15 bases between. CDR3 nucleotides: TGTGCCAGTAGGGGAGCTGGGGTCGAGCAGTACTTC. Amino acid sequence: CASRGAGVEQYF.

V usage is TRBV5-1 and J usage is TRBJ2-7; tentatively, D is TRBD1 (7 bases). Trimming shortened V by 3 bases and J by 6 bases, and 22 bases separated the two germline ends. Germline values: CDR1 SGHRS, CDR2 YFSETQ. This CDR3 has 16 residues. The CDR3 DNA reads TGCGCCAGCAGCTCGATCAGACAGGGACTCATGGGCGAGCAGTACTTC. Its translation is CASSSIRQGLMGEQYF.

This clone has just one count. In nucleotides, the CDR3 is TGTGCCAGTAGTCCTAGACAGGGGATAACCTACGAGCAGTACTTC. Translating it yields CASSPRQGITYEQYF. V usage is TRBV19 and J usage is TRBJ2-7; 8 positions match TRBD1. Germline V CDR1 and CDR2: LNHDA, SQIVND (reference sequence). Germline trimming cut 5 bases from V and 2 bases from J; bases unmatched to any gene: 8. The CDR3 length is 15 residues.

The chain recombines TRBV7-9 with TRBJ2-5; no reliable D call. V was clipped by 0 bases and J by 3 bases, with 8 bases between them. The CDR3 has 14 amino acids. Germline CDR1 and CDR2: SEHNR and FQNEAQ (reference sequence). Written as DNA, the CDR3 is TGTGCCAGCAGCTTAGCGGTCCCTAAAGAGACCCAGTACTTC. Translated: CASSLAVPKETQYF.

V is TRBV4-2 and J is TRBJ1-3; 7 bases match TRBD1. V lost 3 bases, J lost 7 bases, and 12 bases stayed unmatched. This CDR3 is built from 16 residues. Germline V lookup: CDR1 LGHNA, CDR2 YNFKEQ. The CDR3 sequence: CASSQVAGQNTNTIYF. As DNA, the CDR3 is TGTGCCAGCAGCCAGGTAGCGGGACAGAATACGAACACCATATATTTT.

This clone was seen just once. The chain couples TRBV2 to TRBJ1-1; TRBD1 matches 8 bases. The germline V gene has CDR1 SNHLY and CDR2 FYNNEI. Trimming took 11 bases from V and 3 from J; bases not matched to a gene: 5. The CDR3 consists of 12 residues. The CDR3 reads CAGTGGYTEAFF. The CDR3, as DNA: TGTGCCGGCACAGGGGGATACACTGAAGCTTTCTTT.

This sequence joins TRBV13 and TRBJ2-7; D uncertain. Germline V gene lookup returns CDR1 PRHDT and CDR2 FYEKMQ (reference sequence). The CDR3 length is 15 residues. V lost 2 bases and J 6 bases, leaving 17 bases between the germline ends. The CDR3 DNA reads as TGTGCCAGCAGCTTATTAAGGCCTAAGTCGGGCGAGCAGTACTTC. Protein: CASSLLRPKSGEQYF.

The rearrangement uses TRBV21-1 and TRBJ1-2; TRBD1 was called by the table and not checked on the DNA. TRBV21-1 is a pseudogene segment. The CDR3 runs to 16 residues. The CDR3 loop reads CASSQHRRQVDYGYTF. CDR3 DNA sequence: TGTGCCAGCAGCCAACACAGGAGACAGGTTGACTATGGCTACACCTTC.

This rearrangement joins TRBV5-8 to TRBJ2-7; 10 bases align to TRBD1. The CDR3 has 19 amino acids. V gave up 0 bases and J gave up 3 bases; unmatched junction bases: 15. CDR1 and CDR2 from the germline V gene are SGHTS and YDEGEE. In DNA, the CDR3 is TGTGCCAGCAGCTTGGGCATACTTGGACCGGGACAGGGGAGCTACGAGCAGTACTTC. Its protein product is CASSLGILGPGQGSYEQYF.

This clone was counted only a few times. The V gene is TRBV27, the J gene TRBJ2-3; 7 nucleotides agree with TRBD1. Germline V gene lookup returns CDR1 MNHEY and CDR2 SMNVEV (reference sequence). There are 16 residues in the CDR3. Trimming removed 5 bases from V and 2 bases from J; junction bases left unmatched: 10. Here the CDR3 DNA reads TGTGCCAGCAGTCCACCGGGGACAGTTACCACAGATACGCAGTATTTT. Translation gives CASSPPGTVTTDTQYF.

This CDR3 reads CASSSPNVRSSRDTAYEQYF. The CDR3 region has the DNA TGCGCCAGCAGCTCCCCTAACGTCCGATCTTCCCGGGACACCGCCTACGAGCAGTACTTC. The chain uses TRBV5-1 and TRBJ2-7; maybe TRBD1 (6 bases). The CDR3 has 20 residues. Germline V gene data show CDR1 as SGHRS and CDR2 as YFSETQ. V lost 3 bases, J lost 2 bases, and 30 bases lay in between.

This sequence joins TRBV5-1 and TRBJ1-4; TRBD1 matches at 11 bases. V shed 3 bases, J shed 7 bases, and the junction held 2 bases outside the gene matches. Germline CDR1 is SGHRS and CDR2 is YFSETQ. The CDR3 consists of 14 residues. CDR3 bases: TGCGCCAGCAGCTCCGGGACAGGGGGTGAAAAACTGTTTTTT. Its protein is CASSSGTGGEKLFF.

V and J are TRBV28 and TRBJ2-3, with D perhaps assigned TRBD1 or TRBD2 (5 bases each). From germline, CDR1 is MDHEN and CDR2 SYDVKM. This CDR3 has 13 residues. Trimming removed 5 bases from V and 2 bases from J, with 8 bases in between. CDR3 nucleotide sequence: TGTGCCAGCAGTCAGGGAGACACAGATACGCAGTATTTT. Protein: CASSQGDTDTQYF.